This TCR beta chain was identified in a study of blood T cell repertoires in COVID-19. Overall study: The origin of the acute and convalescent COVID-19 samples was the United States, Italy and Spain.

Adults between roughly 18 and 90 years of age took part from about two dozen US areas. Donors were grouped by their self-reported clinical history. The CDR3 has 12 residues. Per the germline V gene, CDR1 is SEHNR and CDR2 is FQNEAQ (reference sequence). V gave up 2 bases and J gave up 5 bases, with 7 bases separating them. Per the study methods: Nucleated cell counts were estimated from reference gene primer amplification. Generated by immunoSEQ multiplex PCR, the TCRdb table keeps only in-frame clones and is missing some. The V and J calls and clone size come from that table; D and trimming were worked out from the DNA. The sample contains about 340,000 clones, more than 85% of which appear only once.

This receptor was obtained from a woman in her twenties or thirties who had recovered from COVID-19. This chain connects TRBV7-9 to TRBJ2-7; no firm D call. The sequencing sample was made of PBMCs or T cells enriched from blood (not recorded which). This CDR3 reads CASSLFVDEQYF. CDR3 bases: TGTGCCAGCAGCTTATTTGTAGACGAGCAGTACTTC.